These T cell receptor beta chains were read from a single sample in a study of T cells in Graves' hyperthyroidism and ophthalmopathy. TCRdb re-called the multiplex PCR reads with MiXCR, one entry per CDR3 protein. The table shows over 400,000 distinct CDR3 sequences, with approximately 23% occurring only once. The sequencing input was blood. These receptors were obtained from a woman aged 70-85 years with Graves' ophthalmopathy. Each CDR3 is given with its conserved first and last residue. A D gene is named only where the DNA matches it firmly. The size field is filled for only some rows; it gives once, few, many or a size class.

D gene,V gene,clone size,J gene,CDR3 DNA,CDR3 protein
TRBD2,TRBV3-1,few,TRBJ2-1,TGTGCCAGCAGCGCCCAAGCGGGAGGGGGAGTTTATAATGAGCAGTTCTTC,CASSAQAGGGVYNEQFF
-,TRBV12-3/TRBV12-4,many,TRBJ2-2,TGTGCCAGCAGTTTAAAGTGGGGGCTGGGCGCCGGGGAGCTGTTTTTT,CASSLKWGLGAGELFF
-,TRBV25-1,-,TRBJ1-1,TGTGCCAGCAGTGCGAATATGGCGAACACTGAAGCTTTCTTT,CASSANMANTEAFF
-,TRBV7-2,-,TRBJ1-3,TGTGCCAGCAGCTTAGGGAGTATCAACTCTGGAAACACCATATATTTT,CASSLGSINSGNTIYF
-,TRBV7-2,few,TRBJ2-1,TGTGCCAGCAGCTTAGGGGGAGGGCAGTTCTTC,CASSLGGGQFF
-,TRBV7-9,many,TRBJ1-1,TGTGCCAGCAGCTTAGCTGCAGGGACAACTGAAGCTTTCTTT,CASSLAAGTTEAFF
-,TRBV30,many,TRBJ1-2,TGTGCCTGGAGTAGGGGAGCTAACTATGGCTACACCTTC,CAWSRGANYGYTF
-,TRBV12-3/TRBV12-4,-,TRBJ1-5,TGTGCCAGCAGTTTAGCGCTGGGGAGACAGCCCCAGCATTTT,CASSLALGRQPQHF
-,TRBV5-4,once,TRBJ1-1,TGTGCCAGCAGCCCAAAGGGAATACGCACTGAAGCTTTCTTT,CASSPKGIRTEAFF
-,TRBV12-3/TRBV12-4,-,TRBJ1-2,TGTGCCAGCAGTTTCAATAGGGATGGCTACACCTTC,CASSFNRDGYTF
-,TRBV5-5,-,TRBJ1-2,TGTGCCAGCAGCCTCCGGGCCCATGGGGGTACTAACTATGGCTACACCTTC,CASSLRAHGGTNYGYTF
-,TRBV10-3,-,TRBJ2-5,TGTGCCATCAGTGAGTCTCCCGTGGGGACGGAGACCCAGTACTTC,CAISESPVGTETQYF
TRBD2,TRBV11-2,few,TRBJ2-1,TGTGCCAGCAGCCTCGGACAGGGACTAGCGGAGAGGTATGAGCAGTTCTTC,CASSLGQGLAERYEQFF
-,TRBV10-2,few,TRBJ2-7,TGCGCCAGCAGTGGTTTAGGTGGCGGGGTGAGCTCCTACGAGCAGTACTTC,CASSGLGGGVSSYEQYF
TRBD2,TRBV6-2/TRBV6-3,few,TRBJ2-4,TGTGCCAGCAGTTACCCCATAGCGGGAGTACTAGCCAAAAACATTCAGTACTTC,CASSYPIAGVLAKNIQYF
-,TRBV10-3,-,TRBJ2-7,TGTGCCATCAGTGGAGGGGGTTGGGGCTACGAGCAGTACTTC,CAISGGGWGYEQYF
TRBD1,TRBV7-2,many,TRBJ2-7,TGTGCCAGCAGACGACAGGGTCGGGCCTACGAGCAGTACTTC,CASRRQGRAYEQYF
-,TRBV12-3/TRBV12-4,few,TRBJ2-2,TGTGCCAGCAGTTTAGCGGCAGCCGGTCTTGGGGAGCTGTTTTTT,CASSLAAAGLGELFF
TRBD1,TRBV18,few,TRBJ1-1,TGTGCCAGCTCACCCAGTCCCGGGACAGGGTCGAGCACTGAAGCTTTCTTT,CASSPSPGTGSSTEAFF
TRBD2,TRBV7-2,-,TRBJ2-7,TGTGCCAGCAGCTGGGGACTAGCGGGAACGTCCTACGAGCAGTACTTC,CASSWGLAGTSYEQYF
TRBD1,TRBV18,few,TRBJ1-1,TGTGCCAGCTCTCTACACAGGGGTGGCACTGAAGCTTTCTTT,CASSLHRGGTEAFF
TRBD1,TRBV6-1,few,TRBJ1-4,TGTGCCAGCAGTTCCGACAGGGGGCTTGGAGAAAAACTGTTTTTT,CASSSDRGLGEKLFF
-,TRBV12-3/TRBV12-4,few,TRBJ1-2,TGTGCCAGCAGTTGGAACAGGGATAACTATGGCTACACCTTC,CASSWNRDNYGYTF
-,TRBV5-5,few,TRBJ1-2,TGTGCCAGCAGCTCCGGACCTGGGGCATATGGCTACACCTTC,CASSSGPGAYGYTF
TRBD2,TRBV27,-,TRBJ2-1,TGTGCCAGCAGCCTTAGGACTAGCCTGGGGGGTGAGCAGTTCTTC,CASSLRTSLGGEQFF
TRBD2,TRBV28,many,TRBJ2-7,TGTGCCAGCAGTCGATACCCGGGACTAGCGGGAACCTACGAGCAGTACTTC,CASSRYPGLAGTYEQYF
-,TRBV27,few,TRBJ1-5,TGTGCCAGCAGTCGAACCCCCTATAATAGCAATCAGCCCCAGCATTTT,CASSRTPYNSNQPQHF
TRBD1,TRBV11-2,many,TRBJ1-2,TGTGCCAGCAGCCACAGGGGGCTGGATGGCTACACCTTC,CASSHRGLDGYTF
-,TRBV20-1,-,TRBJ2-2,TGCAGTGCTGTCAGTGGGAACACCGGGGAGCTGTTTTTT,CSAVSGNTGELFF
TRBD1,TRBV7-3,few,TRBJ1-1,TGTGCCAGCAGCTTAACGGGGGACAGGGGTGCGAACACTGAAGCTTTCTTT,CASSLTGDRGANTEAFF
TRBD1,TRBV12-3/TRBV12-4,many,TRBJ1-1,TGTGCCAGCAGTACAGGGGGGAGGACTGAAGCTTTCTTT,CASSTGGRTEAFF
TRBD2,TRBV11-2,few,TRBJ2-2,TGTGCCAGCAGCCCGACTAGCGGGAGCCCTACCGGGGAGCTGTTTTTT,CASSPTSGSPTGELFF
-,TRBV12-3/TRBV12-4,-,TRBJ1-2,TGTGCCAGCGGACTTTTTGCCAACTATGGCTACACCTTC,CASGLFANYGYTF
-,TRBV18,-,TRBJ2-2,TGTGCCAGCTCATCTGGCAGGGCCAGCACCGGGGAGCTGTTTTTT,CASSSGRASTGELFF
TRBD2,TRBV14,few,TRBJ2-5,TGTGCCAGCAGCCAAGACCACTCTAGCGGGAGGGCCCAAGAGACCCAGTACTTC,CASSQDHSSGRAQETQYF
TRBD1,TRBV28,many,TRBJ1-2,TGTGCCAGCAGCCCCTCGACAGGGGTCTTTGGCTACACCTTC,CASSPSTGVFGYTF
TRBD1,TRBV30,-,TRBJ2-7,TGTGCCTACGGGACAGGGGGCTCCTACGAGCAGTACTTC,CAYGTGGSYEQYF
TRBD1,TRBV18,-,TRBJ2-5,TGTGCCAGCTCACGCTCGGGACAGGGAGAGACCCAGTACTTC,CASSRSGQGETQYF
-,TRBV11-2,many,TRBJ2-3,TGTGCCAGCAGCAGCGGGACAGTCACAGATACGCAGTATTTT,CASSSGTVTDTQYF
TRBD2,TRBV20-1,-,TRBJ2-1,TGCAGTGCTAGAGAGTTACTAGCGGGGGAGCCCCCCAATGAGCAGTTCTTC,CSARELLAGEPPNEQFF
TRBD1,TRBV6-1,many,TRBJ1-6,TGTGCCAGCAGCTTTAAACAGGGGGGTATGACACCCCTCCACTTT,CASSFKQGGMTPLHF
-,TRBV6-1,few,TRBJ1-2,TGTGCCAGTATCCTTGGCGGGAGCTACACCTTC,CASILGGSYTF
TRBD2,TRBV20-1,few,TRBJ2-3,TGCAGTGTCACGAAGTCGGCTAGCGGGGGCAGTGGTACGCAGTATTTT,CSVTKSASGGSGTQYF
-,TRBV6-2/TRBV6-3,-,TRBJ1-1,TGTGCCAGCAGTCCCTCTTGGGGGAAAACTGAAGCTTTCTTT,CASSPSWGKTEAFF
-,TRBV18,few,TRBJ1-6,TGTGCCAGCTCCATGGCGGGGGACTCACCCCTCCACTTT,CASSMAGDSPLHF
-,TRBV9,-,TRBJ2-5,TGTGCCAGCAGCGTAGGCAACCAAGAGACCCAGTACTTC,CASSVGNQETQYF
TRBD1,TRBV6-1,many,TRBJ2-7,TGTGCCAGCAGTCCGGGACAGCCCTACGAGCAGTACTTC,CASSPGQPYEQYF
-,TRBV7-2,-,TRBJ2-3,TGTGCCAGCAGCTTAGGATGGACTAGCACAGATACGCAGTATTTT,CASSLGWTSTDTQYF
-,TRBV7-9,-,TRBJ2-5,TGTGCCAGCAGCTACTCAGGGAGGTTAGGGACCCAGTACTTC,CASSYSGRLGTQYF
-,TRBV6-2/TRBV6-3,many,TRBJ2-7,TGTGCCAGCAGTTTTACAGGGCGCGAGCAGTACTTC,CASSFTGREQYF
-,TRBV28,many,TRBJ1-1,TGTGCCACCCGGGGGTATGGCACTGAAGCTTTCTTT,CATRGYGTEAFF
-,TRBV6-1,-,TRBJ2-2,TGTGCCAGCTCAACGGGAGTGGGCACCGGGGAGCTGTTTTTT,CASSTGVGTGELFF